Each of the 23 T cell receptor beta chains below was sequenced from the same sample in a study of cytomegalovirus exposure and HLA in healthy donors. Primers included in the PCR were 60 Vbeta and 13 Jbeta primers. Sequencing was performed with immunoSEQ multiplex PCR; in TCRdb, only in-frame clones are kept and a portion is missing. The table shows 130,000 to 150,000 clones, with around 77% occurring only once. The sample taken for sequencing was PBMCs. These receptors all come from a woman aged 45-65 years in good health and CMV-seronegative.

This chain links TRBV29-1 with TRBJ1-1, with unresolved D. V was trimmed by 6 bases and J by 0 bases, leaving 8 bases between them. CDR3 length equals 12 residues. The germline V gene encodes CDR1 SQVTM and CDR2 ANQGSEA. The chain's CDR3 is CSVGSMNTEAFF. CDR3 nucleotides: TGCAGCGTGGGGAGTATGAACACTGAAGCTTTCTTT.

The chain has TRBV7-6 and TRBJ2-2; a weak D match, TRBD2 (6 bases). Germline values: CDR1 SGHVS, CDR2 FNYEAQ. This CDR3 is 15 amino acids long. The ends were cut back, 1 base at V and 0 bases at J, with 6 bases in the middle. This CDR3 reads CASSLGGANTGELFF. In nucleotides, the CDR3 is TGTGCCAGCAGCTTAGGGGGGGCGAACACCGGGGAGCTGTTTTTT.

J is TRBJ1-2 and V is TRBV6-5; TRBD1 might be the D (6 bases). Germline CDR1 and CDR2: MNHEY and SVGAGI. The CDR3 is made up of 15 amino acids. The V gene lost 8 bases and the J gene lost 3 bases, with 19 bases spanning the gap. DNA for the CDR3: TGTGCCAGCGGATGGTACACAGGGAAAGACTATGGCTACACCTTC. Translating gives CASGWYTGKDYGYTF.

The chain is built from TRBV5-5 and TRBJ1-2; TRBD1 aligns across 9 bases. V shed 0 bases, J shed 0 bases, and the junction held 9 bases outside the gene matches. The CDR3 length is 18 residues. The germline V gene encodes CDR1 SGHKS and CDR2 YYEKEE (reference sequence). The DNA for the CDR3 is TGTGCCAGCAGCTTGGATAGGACAGGGGCGATAACTAACTATGGCTACACCTTC. Encoded protein: CASSLDRTGAITNYGYTF. Drawing the rest from reference TRBV5-5 and TRBJ1-2, the complete variable domain is DAGVTQSPTHLIKTRGQQVTLRCSPISGHKSVSWYQQVLGQGPQFIFQYYEKEERGRGNFPDRFSARQFPNYSSELNVNALLLGDSALYLCASSLDRTGAITNYGYTFGSGTRLTVV.

V and J are TRBV28 and TRBJ2-2, with 8 bases matching TRBD1. V lost 7 bases and J lost 3; bases outside the gene matches: 1. The CDR3 is made up of 13 amino acids. Germline V lookup: CDR1 MDHEN, CDR2 SYDVKM. This CDR3 is CASNRGDTGELFF. In DNA form, the CDR3 reads TGTGCCAGCAACAGGGGGGACACCGGGGAGCTGTTTTTT.

This rearrangement joins TRBV27 to TRBJ2-1, with 10 bases matching TRBD1. This CDR3 region has 15 residues. Germline values: CDR1 MNHEY, CDR2 SMNVEV (reference sequence). Germline trimming cut 5 bases from V and 7 bases from J; bases unmatched to any gene: 8. The CDR3 nucleotides read TGTGCCAGCAGTCCAAGACAGGGGGCGCGGAATGAGCAGTTCTTC. Protein sequence: CASSPRQGARNEQFF.

This clone was observed a few times. J is TRBJ1-1 and V is TRBV4-1, with no clear D. V was pared by 7 bases and J by 3 bases, with 12 bases between. From germline, CDR1 is MGHRA and CDR2 YSYEKL. The CDR3 sequence is 13 residues long. CDR3 nucleotide sequence: TGCGCCAGCACCCGAGCGGCATACACTGAAGCTTTCTTT. Residues: CASTRAAYTEAFF.

This clone was observed a few times. One end of the junction does not line up with germline, which may come from a read error. The chain has TRBV7-9 and TRBJ1-3, with 8 nucleotides matching TRBD1. CDR1 is SEHNR and CDR2 is FQNEAQ in the germline V gene (reference sequence). The CDR3 loop spans 16 amino acids. The CDR3 loop reads CSSSHRQGISGNTIYF. Written as DNA, the CDR3 is TGTTCCAGCAGCCACCGACAGGGGATCTCTGGAAACACCATATATTTT.

This clone was observed once. V gene TRBV19 combines with J gene TRBJ2-7; TRBD2 matches at 11 bases. The CDR3 has 13 residues. V lost 11 bases, J lost 2 bases, and 5 bases stayed unmatched. Germline values: CDR1 LNHDA, CDR2 SQIVND (reference sequence). CDR3 amino acids: CAAGTSGTYEQYF. In nucleotides, the CDR3 is TGTGCCGCGGGGACTAGCGGAACCTACGAGCAGTACTTC.

The chain joins TRBV4-1 to TRBJ2-1; 7 nucleotides align to TRBD1. After removal of 3 bases from V and 7 bases from J, the junction contained 3 bases not matched to a gene. Germline V gene data show CDR1 as MGHRA and CDR2 as YSYEKL. The CDR3 is 13 amino acids. Here the CDR3 DNA reads TGCGCCAGCAGCCATCTCAGGGGGAATGAGCAGTTCTTC. It encodes CASSHLRGNEQFF.

J is TRBJ1-5 and V is TRBV5-5; TRBD1 aligns across 8 bases. The CDR3 is made up of 14 amino acids. The V and J ends lost 4 bases and 7 bases, in that order; junction bases with no gene match: 7. Germline V CDR1 and CDR2: SGHKS, YYEKEE (reference sequence). The CDR3 region is CASSDWTGTQPQHF. The CDR3 bases are TGTGCCAGCAGCGACTGGACAGGGACACAGCCCCAGCATTTT.

V gene TRBV29-1 combines with J gene TRBJ1-1; 8 bases agree with TRBD1. This CDR3 contains 11 residues. Germline values: CDR1 SQVTM, CDR2 ANQGSEA. The trim removed 8 bases at V and 8 bases at J, leaving 7 bases unmatched. The CDR3 DNA reads TGCAGCACAGGACAGGGTCAGGAAGCTTTCTTT. It encodes CSTGQGQEAFF.

The V and J genes are TRBV7-2 and TRBJ1-6; D is unclear. The V and J ends lost 6 bases and 7 bases respectively, with 10 bases between them. Germline CDR1 is SGHTA and CDR2 is FQGNSA. This CDR3 has 13 amino acids. The CDR3 region has the DNA TGTGCCAGCAGAGCCGGGGTCAATTCACCCCTCCACTTT. Protein sequence: CASRAGVNSPLHF.

This chain joins TRBV5-1 and TRBJ2-2; 10 bases line up with TRBD2. Germline V lookup: CDR1 SGHRS, CDR2 YFSETQ. This CDR3 spans 15 amino acids. J lost 5 bases, V lost 3 bases, and 4 bases had no gene match. CDR3 sequence (DNA): TGCGCCAGCAGCTCGACTAGCGGGCCTACCGGGGAGCTGTTTTTT. Translation: CASSSTSGPTGELFF.

The chain uses TRBV14 and TRBJ1-6; D may be TRBD1 (5 bases). V was pared by 1 base and J by 2 bases, with 9 bases between. Germline lookup yields CDR1 SGHDN and CDR2 FVKESK. The CDR3 is 16 amino acids. The CDR3 coding sequence is TGTGCCAGCAGCCAAGTGGGGGGACCCTATAATTCACCCCTCCACTTT. Its translation: CASSQVGGPYNSPLHF.

The CDR3: CASSLRTGGNYGYTF. CDR3 coding DNA: TGTGCCAGCAGCCTACGGACAGGGGGTAACTATGGCTACACCTTC. The chain carries TRBV13 and TRBJ1-2, with 10 bases matching TRBD1. The junction had 4 bases not matched to a gene; V was cut back by 5 bases and J by 1 base. In germline, CDR1 is PRHDT, CDR2 FYEKMQ (reference sequence). The CDR3 covers 15 residues.

The chain is built from TRBV28 and TRBJ2-3, with D possibly matching TRBD1 (6 bases). V was clipped by 5 bases and J by 6 bases, with 12 bases between them. Germline V CDR1 and CDR2: MDHEN, SYDVKM. The CDR3 contains 13 residues. The CDR3 here is CASSQQGADTQYF. The CDR3 nucleotides read TGTGCCAGCAGTCAACAGGGAGCGGATACGCAGTATTTT.

The chain joins TRBV5-1 to TRBJ2-5, with TRBD2 as a possible D gene (6 bases). CDR1 and CDR2 from the germline V gene are SGHRS and YFSETQ. The length of the CDR3 is 15 residues. The V gene lost 0 bases and the J gene lost 5 bases, with 14 bases spanning the gap. The CDR3 DNA sequence: TGCGCCAGCAGCTTGGGGACTACCGGAGGGGAGACCCAGTACTTC. It encodes CASSLGTTGGETQYF.

The chain combines TRBV28 with TRBJ1-2, with D possibly TRBD1 on 6 matching bases. The CDR3 length is 15 residues. Germline assignment: CDR1 MDHEN and CDR2 SYDVKM. The V end was cut by 5 bases, the J end by 3 bases, with 16 bases between. CDR3 nucleotide sequence: TGTGCCAGCAGTCTTGGGGGCTCGATGGACTATGGCTACACCTTC. It encodes CASSLGGSMDYGYTF.

The gene calls are TRBV19 and TRBJ1-1; 9 bases match TRBD1. CDR1 is LNHDA and CDR2 is SQIVND in the germline V gene (reference sequence). This CDR3 region has 18 residues. Unmatched junction bases numbered 14, after V lost 6 bases and J lost 0 bases. The CDR3 region is CASRIKTGGDGVNTEAFF. In DNA form, the CDR3 reads TGTGCCAGTAGAATCAAGACAGGGGGTGACGGAGTGAACACTGAAGCTTTCTTT.

V is TRBV6-1 and J is TRBJ2-1; 9 positions match TRBD2. The ends lost 10 bases at V and 10 bases at J; junction bases unmatched: 17. The V gene's germline CDR1 is MNHNS and CDR2 SASEGT. This CDR3 is 15 amino acids long. CDR3 sequence: CAIRGASGVLGEQFF. The CDR3 DNA reads TGTGCCATCCGTGGGGCTAGCGGGGTTCTGGGCGAGCAGTTCTTC.

The chain joins TRBV10-3 to TRBJ2-3, with 9 bases lining up with TRBD2. The germline V gene encodes CDR1 ENHRY and CDR2 SYGVKD. The CDR3 has 13 amino acids. J lost 4 bases, V lost 11 bases, and 7 bases had no gene match. This CDR3 is CAGSSGDSDTQYF. The CDR3 nucleotides are TGTGCCGGGTCTAGCGGGGACTCAGATACGCAGTATTTT.

This clone has more than one count but fewer than ten. This rearrangement joins TRBV19 to TRBJ1-2, with D tentatively TRBD1 (5 bases). The CDR3 is 14 residues long. In germline, CDR1 is LNHDA, CDR2 SQIVND (reference sequence). Trimming stripped 10 bases from V and 2 bases from J, with 17 bases between. CDR3 sequence: CATTLSRGNYGYTF. CDR3 in DNA: TGTGCCACCACTCTCTCCCGGGGGAACTATGGCTACACCTTC.